This TCR beta chain is drawn from a study of early T cells in non-severe SARS-CoV-2 infection. Study details: Bulk RNA from unsorted whole blood was sequenced; chains were unpaired.

As part of library construction, unique molecular identifiers were attached to individual cDNA molecules. From the 5' RACE reads, TCRdb called clonotypes with MiXCR, one entry per CDR3 protein. The table has 55,000 to 85,000 distinct CDR3 sequences, 12% seen once. There are 12 residues in the CDR3. V gave up 8 bases and J gave up 6 bases; unmatched junction bases: 6. CDR1 is SGHAT, CDR2 FQNNGV, per germline. Whole-study findings and limits: Comparison of clonotypes with VDJdb favored anti-spike CD8 responses while missing private and CD4 specificities.

This clonotype was observed a few times. The antigen remains undetermined. This TCR was recovered from an adult who was a healthcare worker with PCR-confirmed SARS-CoV-2 infection or an uninfected control (not recorded which). The rearrangement joins TRBV11-2 to TRBJ2-5; TRBD1 matches 7 bases. The sample taken for sequencing was whole blood. The CDR3 DNA reads as TGTGCCAGCTCCGAGGACAGGAAGACCCAGTACTTC. This codes for CASSEDRKTQYF.